Listed here are 5 T cell receptor beta chains from one sample, sequenced in a study of blood T cell repertoires in COVID-19. TCRdb's table, derived via immunoSEQ multiplex PCR, lists solely in-frame clones and lacks some. Altogether about 270,000 clones are present, more than 75% being singletons, with the ten largest covering around 8.8%. The sample consisted of peripheral blood. The receptors stem from a man between 35 and 55 years old with active or convalescent COVID-19.

This rearrangement joins TRBV7-9 to TRBJ2-3; a possible D gene is TRBD2 (6 bases). The CDR3 sequence is 14 residues long. V lost 4 bases and J lost 2, with 10 bases in between. Germline V gives CDR1 SEHNR, CDR2 FQNEAQ (reference sequence). For the CDR3, the DNA is TGTGCCAGCAGCTCCGGCGGGATCACAGATACGCAGTATTTT. Encoded protein: CASSSGGITDTQYF.

V usage is TRBV4-1 and J usage is TRBJ2-1; D may be TRBD2 (6 bases). CDR1 and CDR2 (germline): MGHRA, YSYEKL. Trimming removed 3 bases from V and 0 bases from J, with 12 bases in between. The length of the CDR3 is 16 residues. DNA for the CDR3: TGCGCCAGCAGCCAGATCTGGGGAGGCTCCTACAATGAGCAGTTCTTC. It encodes CASSQIWGGSYNEQFF.

This clone was seen many times. The V and J genes are TRBV28 and TRBJ1-6; D perhaps matches TRBD1 (6 bases). The V end was cut by 8 bases, the J end by 5 bases, with 13 bases between. CDR1 is MDHEN, CDR2 SYDVKM, per germline. CDR3 length equals 14 residues. The CDR3 DNA is TGTGCCAGCGGAATACAGGGCCATAATTCACCCCTCCACTTT. It yields the protein CASGIQGHNSPLHF. Full variable domain (missing parts from reference TRBV28 and TRBJ1-6): DVKVTQSSRYLVKRTGEKVFLECVQDMDHENMFWYRQDPGLGLRLIYFSYDVKMKEKGDIPEGYSVSREKKERFSLILESASTNQTSMYLCASGIQGHNSPLHFGNGTRLTVT.

This CDR3 is CASTAEATGELFF. CDR3 sequence (DNA): TGTGCCAGCACAGCGGAGGCCACCGGGGAGCTGTTTTTT. This rearrangement joins TRBV2 to TRBJ2-2, with D maybe TRBD2 (5 bases). Trimming removed 7 bases from V and 4 bases from J, with 10 bases in between. CDR1 and CDR2 (germline): SNHLY, FYNNEI. The length of the CDR3 is 13 residues.

This chain uses TRBV5-6 with TRBJ1-1; the D gene is possibly TRBD1 (5 bases). The V end lost 6 bases, the J end lost 4 bases, and 13 bases lay between the germline ends. There are 13 residues in the CDR3. CDR1 is SGHDT and CDR2 is YYEEEE in the germline V gene. CDR3 protein: CASTVGVGTEAFF. The CDR3 bases are TGTGCCAGCACCGTAGGGGTCGGCACTGAAGCTTTCTTT. Based on the CDR3 plus reference TRBV5-6 and TRBJ1-1, the full variable domain is DAGVTQSPTHLIKTRGQQVTLRCSPKSGHDTVSWYQQALGQGPQFIFQYYEEEERQRGNFPDRFSGHQFPNYSSELNVNALLLGDSALYLCASTVGVGTEAFFGQGTRLTVV.